This T cell receptor (beta chain) was observed in a study of post-analysis software for immune sequencing data. The TCR beta cDNA libraries contained unique molecular identifiers. About half a million cDNA molecules were recovered from an input of about 1 to 10 million T cells. TCRdb redid the calling of the PCR reads with MiXCR, one entry per CDR3 protein. Of about half a million distinct CDR3 sequences listed, 34% were seen once; the top ten hold roughly 6%. Study results and caveats: Controls' normalized Chao1 diversity significantly exceeded that of multiple sclerosis patients. In patients, a few TRBV segments were more frequent than in controls, with TRBV5-6, TRBV5-1 and TRBV20-1 among them.

The sample holds many counts of this clonotype. Its cognate antigen is unknown. Trimming cost V 3 bases and J 5 bases; bases outside gene matches: 7. This CDR3 contains 15 residues. Germline V lookup: CDR1 WSHSY, CDR2 SAAADI. V usage is TRBV10-2 and J usage is TRBJ2-1; 7 positions agree with TRBD1. The TCR sequence derives from a girl aged 2-17 years with multiple sclerosis. The sequenced material came from blood. CDR3 in DNA: TGCGCCAGCAGTGAATGGCAGGGGGAGCACAATGAGCAGTTCTTC. This gives the protein CASSEWQGEHNEQFF.